One sample yielded the 32 T cell receptor beta chains listed below, sequenced in a study of CD4 and CD8 cells across lung adenocarcinoma regions (dated by TCRdb to the late 2010s). The method was PCR. TCRdb names HiSeq X Ten as the instrument used. Starting from the raw public reads, TCRdb applied fastp trimming at Q25, assembled clones with MiXCR and retained in-frame beta chains. Identical CDR3 protein sequences are pooled into one entry, listed with their most common genes and DNA. This sample comprises roughly 25,000 distinct CDR3 sequences, around 56% of them detected only once. The leading ten clones occupy about 45% of the sample. The sequenced material came from CD8+ T cells from the center of a lung tumor. The meaning of the sample's cell subset or site label: tumor center region. The receptors derive from a male donor with lung adenocarcinoma. The CD4 and CD8 labels of this study may be unreliable.

Concerning this clonotype: An end of the junction differs from the germline gene, which may be a read error. The CDR3 bases are TGTGCGAGCAGCCCATCGCGCGACGGAGCCACAAACACTCAGTACTTC. The encoded protein is CASSPSRDGATNTQYF. The chain links TRBV6-1 to TRBJ2-4, with D unresolved. Looked up from germline, CDR1 is MNHNS and CDR2 is SASEGT. This CDR3 has 16 amino acids.

The sample holds one count of this clonotype. A read error may account for a junction end that differs from germline. The rearrangement links TRBV6-1 to TRBJ2-3; D may correspond to TRBD1 or TRBD2 (6 bases each). From germline, CDR1 is MNHNS and CDR2 SASEGT. The CDR3 totals 14 residues. The CDR3 sequence is CAGIGGRGKDTQYF. The CDR3 DNA reads TGTGCGGGCATAGGGGGGCGTGGCAAAGATACGCAGTATTTC.

As to this clonotype: Compared with germline, one end of the junction differs, possibly owing to a read error. V usage is TRBV9 and J usage is TRBJ2-5; perhaps TRBD2 as D (6 bases). This CDR3 comprises 15 residues. From germline, CDR1 is SGDLS and CDR2 YYNGEE. The DNA for the CDR3 is TGTGCCGCGGGGTTCACAGGCCGTGACCAAAAGACCCAGTACTTC. Amino acids: CAAGFTGRDQKTQYF.

The rearrangement links TRBV15 to TRBJ2-7; 7 bases are shared with TRBD2. V lost 3 bases and J lost 4; bases outside the gene matches: 12. This CDR3 has 16 residues. CDR1 LNHNV and CDR2 YYDKDF come from the germline V gene (reference sequence). The CDR3 loop reads CATSSGPGGFGYEQYF. CDR3 sequence (DNA): TGTGCCACCAGCAGTGGCCCGGGAGGTTTCGGGTACGAGCAGTACTTC.

This clonotype was observed a few times. J is TRBJ1-1 and V is TRBV6-5; 9 positions agree with TRBD1. Trimming removed 2 bases from V and 5 bases from J; junction bases left unmatched: 18. The CDR3 runs 19 residues. In germline, CDR1 is MNHEY, CDR2 SVGAGI. The CDR3 reads CASSYVGNTGTGYETEAFF. The CDR3 DNA reads TGTGCCAGCAGTTACGTCGGGAACACCGGGACAGGGTACGAGACTGAAGCTTTCTTT.

In its sample, this clonotype ranks as medium-sized. The V and J genes are TRBV6-6 and TRBJ2-1; TRBD2 might be the D (6 bases). Trimming took off 6 bases at V and 8 bases at J, with 17 bases between the two ends. CDR3 length equals 14 residues. CDR1 and CDR2 (germline): MNHNY, SVGAGI (reference sequence). This CDR3 is CASRPHTSHDEQFF. Here the CDR3 DNA reads TGTGCCAGCAGGCCCCACACTAGCCACGATGAGCAGTTCTTC.

This clonotype was picked up one time. The gene calls are TRBV4-1 and TRBJ2-1; TRBD2 aligns across 7 bases. The CDR3 loop spans 15 amino acids. Germline V lookup: CDR1 MGHRA, CDR2 YSYEKL. J gave up 3 bases and V 5 bases, and 7 bases lay outside the gene matches. For the CDR3, the DNA is TGCGCCAGCAGCAAAACGGGGGAGGGCTACAATGAGCAGTTCTTC. Protein: CASSKTGEGYNEQFF.

The chain employs TRBV7-2 and TRBJ2-5, with D possibly matching TRBD2 (6 bases). The closer fit of TRBJ2-3 to the DNA end suggests the J call may be wrong. CDR1 and CDR2 (germline): SGHTA, FQGNSA. The CDR3 contains 15 residues. The CDR3, as DNA: TGTGCCGGGGGGTTAGGAGCGGGTGACCAAGATACGCAGTATTTT. Translation gives CAGGLGAGDQDTQYF.

This sequence joins TRBV6-5 and TRBJ2-3, with 7 bases matching TRBD1. Germline CDR1 reads MNHEY; CDR2 reads SVGAGI. The CDR3 is made up of 17 amino acids. After removal of 2 bases from V and 0 bases from J, the junction contained 8 bases not matched to a gene. The CDR3 region is CASSYASGGSSTDTQYF. Written as DNA, the CDR3 is TGTGCCAGCAGTTACGCCTCAGGGGGATCAAGCACAGATACGCAGTATTTT.

This clonotype has a count of ten or more. This chain links TRBV9 with TRBJ2-5, with a weak D call TRBD2 (7 bases). The tail of the sequence fits TRBJ2-7 better, so the J call may be wrong. In germline, CDR1 is SGDLS, CDR2 YYNGEE. The CDR3 covers 15 residues. The CDR3 reads CASSVHGRGEYEQYF. CDR3 DNA: TGTGCCAGCAGCGTACATGGGAGGGGGGAATACGAGCAGTACTTC.

This clonotype was seen more than once but under ten times. V is TRBV4-2 and J is TRBJ2-1; 11 positions agree with TRBD2. The closer fit of TRBJ2-7 to the DNA end suggests the J call may be wrong. This CDR3 has 15 amino acids. Germline CDR1 is LGHNA and CDR2 is YNFKEQ. The CDR3 region has the DNA TGTGCCAGCAGCCAGGGGACTAGCGGAGTCTCTGGGCAGTACTTC. This encodes CASSQGTSGVSGQYF.

This clonotype has only a few counts. This may come from a read error, since a much larger clone is one base off. V and J are TRBV6-5 and TRBJ2-1, with D perhaps given as TRBD1 or TRBD2 (5 bases each). The CDR3 spans 13 residues. Germline assignment: CDR1 MNHEY and CDR2 SVGAGI. V shed 2 bases and J shed 10 bases, with 12 bases lying between them. This CDR3 is CASSYGGSGEQFF. The DNA for the CDR3 is TGTGCCAGCAGTTACGGGGGATCGGGGGAGCAGTTCTTC.

The chain uses TRBV7-2 and TRBJ2-3, with no clear D. Trimming removed 5 bases at V and 0 bases at J, with 9 bases between. The CDR3 has 14 residues. Germline CDR1 and CDR2: SGHTA and FQGNSA. The CDR3 protein is CASSLGASTDTQYF. The CDR3 DNA sequence: TGTGCCAGCAGCCTAGGCGCTAGCACAGATACGCAGTATTTT.

This clonotype was counted many times. The gene calls are TRBV12-3 or TRBV12-4 and TRBJ2-6; D ambiguous. This CDR3 is built from 13 residues. The V gene lost 7 bases and the J gene lost 0 bases, with 4 bases spanning the gap. DNA of the CDR3: TGTGCCAGCATGGCCTCTGGGGCCAACGTCCTGACTTTC. Its translation: CASMASGANVLTF.

This clonotype has only a few counts. This may stem from a read error, because a much larger clone lies one nucleotide away. V is TRBV7-2 and J is TRBJ2-1; TRBD1 agrees at 7 bases. TRBJ2-7 explains the end of the DNA better; the J call may be wrong. Germline CDR1 reads SGHTA; CDR2 reads FQGNSA. The CDR3 totals 15 residues. CDR3: CASSPGRGSYNEQYF. The CDR3 bases are TGTGCCAGCAGCCCAGGCAGGGGGTCCTACAATGAGCAGTACTTC.

This clonotype was detected ten times or more. J is TRBJ2-1 and V is TRBV6-5; 7 nucleotides agree with TRBD1. The DNA end is a closer match to TRBJ2-7, so the J assignment may be wrong. The CDR3 extends over 14 amino acids. The germline gives CDR1 MNHEY, CDR2 SVGAGI. The CDR3 DNA is TGTGCCAGCAGTACCCGAACAGGGGTTGAGGAGCAGTACTTC. Its protein is CASSTRTGVEEQYF.

The chain has TRBV27 and TRBJ2-5; 8 nucleotides agree with TRBD2. With the DNA end fitting TRBJ2-4 better, the J assignment may be wrong. The CDR3 covers 16 residues. Germline V CDR1 and CDR2: MNHEY, SMNVEV (reference sequence). In DNA form, the CDR3 reads TGTGCCAGCGGGCGGCGCGGGGGGCGAGCCAAAAACATTCAGTACTTC. Translation gives CASGRRGGRAKNIQYF.

This clonotype has a count of ten or more. This chain links TRBV6-2 or TRBV6-3 with TRBJ1-6; D uncertain. This CDR3 is built from 13 residues. V lost 0 bases and J lost 7, with 4 bases in between. CDR1 is MNHEY and CDR2 is SVGEGT in the germline V gene. The CDR3 spells CASSYSENSPLHF. In DNA form, the CDR3 reads TGTGCCAGCAGTTACTCAGAGAATTCACCCCTCCACTTT.

A few counts support this clonotype. This chain uses TRBV7-2 with TRBJ2-3; possible D gene TRBD2, 6 bases. The CDR3 is 16 residues long. Looked up from germline, CDR1 is SGHTA and CDR2 is FQGNSA. V was clipped by 1 base and J by 3 bases, with 14 bases between them. CDR3 in amino acids: CASSLGRGLATDTQYF. DNA of the CDR3: TGTGCCAGCAGCTTAGGAAGGGGTCTAGCGACAGATACGCAGTATTTT.

The chain couples TRBV10-1 to TRBJ2-5; perhaps D is TRBD1 or TRBD2 (5 bases each). CDR3 length: 17 amino acids. Germline-derived CDR1 and CDR2 are WNHNN and SYGVQD (reference sequence). V was clipped by 7 bases and J by 10 bases, with 31 bases between them. CDR3 DNA sequence: TGCGCCAGCACAACGGGGCGCCGAGGCCGTGCCAAAGACATCCAGTACTTC. Its protein product is CASTTGRRGRAKDIQYF.

A note on this clonotype: Sequence at one end of the junction differs from germline and may be a read error. The rearrangement joins TRBV6-1 to TRBJ2-1, with 12 nucleotides matching TRBD2. This CDR3 region has 16 residues. Germline CDR1 is MNHNS and CDR2 is SASEGT. CDR3 coding DNA: TGTGCCAGCAGTGAAACGTGGACTAGCGGGACAGATGCGCAGTTCTTT. Its protein product is CASSETWTSGTDAQFF.

This clonotype rates as medium-sized. The chain is built from TRBV10-1 and TRBJ2-1; D tentatively fits TRBD1 or TRBD2 (5 bases each). The DNA end lines up better with TRBJ2-7; the J call may be wrong. Germline CDR1 WNHNN, CDR2 SYGVQD (reference sequence). The CDR3 length is 13 residues. The CDR3 loop reads CASIRGEPYEQYF. The CDR3 region has the DNA TGCGCCAGCATCCGAGGGGAGCCCTACGAGCAGTACTTC.

The chain recombines TRBV6-1 with TRBJ2-5; D remains unclear. V lost 2 bases, J lost 5 bases, and 6 bases lay in between. CDR1 is MNHNS, CDR2 SASEGT, per germline. This CDR3 spans 12 amino acids. The CDR3 is CASSETRETQYF. CDR3 DNA sequence: TGTGCCAGCAGTGAAACTCGCGAGACCCAGTACTTC.

The V call is TRBV6-5, the J call TRBJ2-5; no reliable D call. V was cut by 4 bases and J by 1 base, with 16 bases left in between. Germline CDR1 and CDR2: MNHEY and SVGAGI. The CDR3 is 16 amino acids. CDR3: CASSSPRLRPQETQYF. In nucleotides, the CDR3 is TGTGCCAGCAGTTCTCCGCGGCTACGCCCCCAAGAGACCCAGTACTTC.

CDR3 residues: CSARDSLAGAYEQYF. Here the CDR3 DNA reads TGCAGTGCTAGAGATTCCCTAGCGGGAGCCTACGAGCAGTACTTC. The chain links TRBV20-1 to TRBJ2-1; 10 bases are shared with TRBD2. The J call may be in error: the DNA end matches TRBJ2-7 better. Germline values: CDR1 DFQATT, CDR2 SNEGSKA (reference sequence). There are 15 residues in the CDR3.

Many counts were recorded for this clonotype. The chain couples TRBV10-3 to TRBJ2-1; TRBD2 matches 7 bases. This CDR3 region has 15 residues. Germline CDR1 ENHRY, CDR2 SYGVKD. V was pared by 8 bases and J by 2 bases, with 9 bases of the junction left unmatched. CDR3 in DNA: TGTGCCATCGGAGGGGCCAGCGGGACCTACAATGAGCAGTTCTTC. Translating gives CAIGGASGTYNEQFF.

Of note for this clonotype: Here the CDR3 omits its conserved ending phenylalanine or tryptophan, so a read error is the likely source. This sequence joins TRBV7-3 and TRBJ2-5, with 7 bases that match TRBD2. The CDR3 is made up of 15 amino acids. CDR1 is SGHTA, CDR2 FQGTGA, per germline. The ends lost 2 bases at V and 0 bases at J; junction bases unmatched: 3. As DNA, the CDR3 is TGTGCCAGCAGCTTACAGGGAGGGTACCAAGAGACCCAGTACTTA. Its protein is CASSLQGGYQETQYL.

This clonotype was recorded at least ten times. The junction does not match germline at one end; this may be a read error. This chain uses TRBV7-7 with TRBJ2-1; D is unclear. The CDR3 runs 13 residues. Germline-derived CDR1 and CDR2 are SSHAT and FNYEAQ (reference sequence). This CDR3 reads CASSVGRLDEQFF. CDR3 in DNA: TGTGCTAGCAGCGTTGGCAGACTCGATGAGCAGTTCTTC.

This clonotype turned up a few times. V is TRBV6-1 and J is TRBJ2-3; D is uncertain. The V and J ends lost 7 bases and 4 bases respectively, with 6 bases between them. The CDR3 covers 11 residues. From germline, CDR1 is MNHNS and CDR2 SASEGT. The CDR3 protein is CASTLADTQYF. For the CDR3, the DNA is TGTGCCAGCACCTTAGCAGATACGCAGTATTTT.

The CDR3: CASTPPQSSYNEQFF. Here the CDR3 DNA reads TGTGCCAGCACCCCCCCACAGAGCTCCTACAATGAGCAGTTCTTC. V usage is TRBV25-1 and J usage is TRBJ2-1; D ambiguous. The CDR3 loop spans 15 amino acids. Germline CDR1 reads MGHDK; CDR2 reads SYGVNS. Trimming took 7 bases from V and 0 from J, leaving 13 bases between them. Combining the CDR3 with reference TRBV25-1 and TRBJ2-1 gives the whole variable domain EADIYQTPRYLVIGTGKKITLECSQTMGHDKMYWYQQDPGMELHLIHYSYGVNSTEKGDLSSESTVSRIRTEHFPLTLESARPSHTSQYLCASTPPQSSYNEQFFGPGTRLTVL.

The chain combines TRBV27 with TRBJ2-1, with unresolved D. Germline CDR1 MNHEY, CDR2 SMNVEV (reference sequence). The CDR3 length is 13 residues. The V end was cut by 3 bases, the J end by 2 bases, with 5 bases between. The CDR3 here is CASSFRAYNEQFF. CDR3 sequence (DNA): TGTGCCAGCAGTTTTAGGGCCTACAATGAGCAGTTCTTC.

This clonotype was observed many times. Being one base from a much bigger clone, this may be a read error. This CDR3 is CASSYSWGATKETQFF. In DNA form, the CDR3 reads TGTGCCAGCAGTTACTCGTGGGGGGCCACAAAAGAGACCCAGTTCTTC. The chain is built from TRBV6-5 and TRBJ2-1; either TRBD1 or TRBD2 may supply D (6 bases each). Trimming left V 0 bases short and J 13 bases short, with 22 bases between. CDR1 and CDR2 (germline): MNHEY, SVGAGI. The CDR3 covers 16 residues.